This TCR beta chain was obtained from a study of T cells in Graves' hyperthyroidism and ophthalmopathy. Across the study: Peripheral blood was obtained at initial diagnosis, preceding any treatment.

In the case of this clonotype: The antigen is undetermined.

The germline gives CDR1 SEHNR, CDR2 FQNEAQ (reference sequence). After removal of 4 bases from V and 8 bases from J, the junction contained 6 bases not matched to a gene. The CDR3 runs 15 residues. Stable disease denoted Graves' hyperthyroidism without ophthalmopathy progression within 18 months. 10 ml of fresh peripheral blood supplied the PBMCs. Findings of the study overall: Also found in blood were most expanded thyroid clonotypes above 0.001.

TCR beta CDR3 regions were amplified from RNA transcripts. A first-round RT-PCR of the TCR CDR3 used the HTBI primer set. TCRdb analysed the multiplex PCR reads with MiXCR anew, one entry per CDR3 protein. This sample yields more than 450,000 distinct CDR3 sequences, of which roughly 15% are seen a single time; around 14% belongs to the top ten. The rearrangement joins TRBV7-9 to TRBJ1-6; 9 nucleotides line up with TRBD1. Sequenced material: blood. The sequence was collected from a woman aged 40-49 years with Graves' hyperthyroidism. CDR3 in amino acids: CASSSGDRADSPLHF. DNA of the CDR3: TGTGCCAGCAGCTCCGGGGACAGGGCAGATTCACCCCTCCACTTT.